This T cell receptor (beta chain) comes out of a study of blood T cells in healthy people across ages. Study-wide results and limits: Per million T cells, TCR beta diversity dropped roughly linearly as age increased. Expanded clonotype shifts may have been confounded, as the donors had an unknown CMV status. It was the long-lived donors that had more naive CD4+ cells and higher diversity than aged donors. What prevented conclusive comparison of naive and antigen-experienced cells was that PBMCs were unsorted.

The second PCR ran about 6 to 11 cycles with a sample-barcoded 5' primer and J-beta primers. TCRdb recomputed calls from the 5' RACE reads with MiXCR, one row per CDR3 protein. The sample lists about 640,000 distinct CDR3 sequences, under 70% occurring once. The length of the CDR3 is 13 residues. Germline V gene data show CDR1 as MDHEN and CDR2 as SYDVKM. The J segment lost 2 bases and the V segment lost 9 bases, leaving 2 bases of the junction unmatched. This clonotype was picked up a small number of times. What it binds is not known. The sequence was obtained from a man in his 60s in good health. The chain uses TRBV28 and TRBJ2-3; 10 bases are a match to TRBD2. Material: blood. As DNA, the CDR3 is TGTGCCAGTAGCGGGGGGTACACAGATACGCAGTATTTT. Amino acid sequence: CASSGGYTDTQYF.